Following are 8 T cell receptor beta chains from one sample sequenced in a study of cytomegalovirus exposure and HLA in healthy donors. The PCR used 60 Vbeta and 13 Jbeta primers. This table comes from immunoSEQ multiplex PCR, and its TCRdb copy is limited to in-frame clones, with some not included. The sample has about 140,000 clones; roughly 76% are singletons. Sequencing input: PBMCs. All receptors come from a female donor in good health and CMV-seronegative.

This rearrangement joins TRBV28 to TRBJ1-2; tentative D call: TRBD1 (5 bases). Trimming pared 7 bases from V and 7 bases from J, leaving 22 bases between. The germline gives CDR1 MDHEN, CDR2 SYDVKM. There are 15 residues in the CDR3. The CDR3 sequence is CASTLSQDSSGGYTF. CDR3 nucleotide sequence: TGTGCCAGCACCCTATCCCAAGACAGCTCTGGTGGCTACACCTTC.

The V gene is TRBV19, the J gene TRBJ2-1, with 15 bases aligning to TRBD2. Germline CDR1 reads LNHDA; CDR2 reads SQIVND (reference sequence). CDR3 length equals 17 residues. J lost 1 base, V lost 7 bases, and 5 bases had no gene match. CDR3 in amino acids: CASTPGTSGRSYNEQFF. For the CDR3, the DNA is TGTGCCAGTACGCCAGGGACTAGCGGGAGGTCCTACAATGAGCAGTTCTTC. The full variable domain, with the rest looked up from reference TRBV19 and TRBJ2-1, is DGGITQSPKYLFRKEGQNVTLSCEQNLNHDAMYWYRQDPGQGLRLIYYSQIVNDFQKGDIAEGYSVSREKKESFPLTVTSAQKNPTAFYLCASTPGTSGRSYNEQFFGPGTRLTVL.

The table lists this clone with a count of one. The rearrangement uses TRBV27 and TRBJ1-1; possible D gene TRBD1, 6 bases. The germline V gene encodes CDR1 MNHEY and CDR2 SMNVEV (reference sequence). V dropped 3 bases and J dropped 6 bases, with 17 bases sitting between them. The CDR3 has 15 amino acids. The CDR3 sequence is CASSLARGGGPEAFF. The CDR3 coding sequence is TGTGCCAGCAGTTTGGCTCGGGGAGGGGGGCCTGAAGCTTTCTTT.

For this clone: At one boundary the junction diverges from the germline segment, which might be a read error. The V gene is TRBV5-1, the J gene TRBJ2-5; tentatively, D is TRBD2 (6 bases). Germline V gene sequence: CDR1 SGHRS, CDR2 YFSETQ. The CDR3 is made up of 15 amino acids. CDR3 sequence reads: CASSRAGFGEEAQYF. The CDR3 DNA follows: TGCGCCAGCAGCCGGGCGGGGTTTGGCGAAGAGGCCCAGTACTTC.

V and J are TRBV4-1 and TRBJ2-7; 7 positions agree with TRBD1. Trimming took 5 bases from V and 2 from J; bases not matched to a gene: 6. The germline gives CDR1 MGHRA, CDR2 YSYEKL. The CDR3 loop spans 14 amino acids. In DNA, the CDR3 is TGCGCCAGCAGCGTCGCAGGGGGACCCTACGAGCAGTACTTC. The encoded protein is CASSVAGGPYEQYF.

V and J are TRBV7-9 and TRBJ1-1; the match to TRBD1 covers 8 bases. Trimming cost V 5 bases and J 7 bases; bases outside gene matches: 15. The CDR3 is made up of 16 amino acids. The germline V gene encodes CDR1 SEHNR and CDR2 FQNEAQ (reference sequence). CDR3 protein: CASSPPPGQGLGEAFF. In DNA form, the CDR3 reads TGTGCCAGCAGCCCTCCCCCCGGACAGGGATTGGGTGAAGCTTTCTTT.

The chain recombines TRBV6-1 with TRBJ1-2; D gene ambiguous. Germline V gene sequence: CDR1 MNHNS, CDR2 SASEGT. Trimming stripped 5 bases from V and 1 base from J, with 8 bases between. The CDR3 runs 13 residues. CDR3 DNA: TGTGCCAGCAGTTTACACATTAACTATGGCTACACCTTC. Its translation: CASSLHINYGYTF.

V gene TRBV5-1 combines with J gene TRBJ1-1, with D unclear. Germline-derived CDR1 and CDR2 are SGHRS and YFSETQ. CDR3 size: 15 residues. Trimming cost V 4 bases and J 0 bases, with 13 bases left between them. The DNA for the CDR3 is TGCGCCAGCAGCACCGGGAGCCAGGTGAACACTGAAGCTTTCTTT. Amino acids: CASSTGSQVNTEAFF. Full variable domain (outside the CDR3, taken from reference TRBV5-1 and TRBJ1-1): KAGVTQTPRYLIKTRGQQVTLSCSPISGHRSVSWYQQTPGQGLQFLFEYFSETQRNKGNFPGRFSGRQFSNSRSEMNVSTLELGDSALYLCASSTGSQVNTEAFFGQGTRLTVV.